These T cell receptor beta chains were read from a single sample in a study of cytomegalovirus exposure and HLA in healthy donors. The assay was immunoSEQ multiplex PCR, and TCRdb's table has in-frame clones only and misses some. The repertoire holds around 69,000 clones, with around 70% as singletons. The sample consisted of PBMCs. The source of these receptors is a man in his forties in good health and CMV-seropositive. Each CDR3 is given without its conserved first and last residue.

v_gene	j_gene	len	CDR3aa
TRBV4-2	TRBJ2-7	14	ASSQELGQHSYEQY
TRBV9	TRBJ2-2	12	ASSPGLETGELF
TRBV19	TRBJ1-1	12	ASKGGGGLTEAF
TRBV5-1	TRBJ2-7	11	ASSKTSPYEQY
TRBV29-1	TRBJ2-1	12	SDRTSAKPNEQF
TRBV5-6	TRBJ2-7	12	ASSLSGSPYEQY
TRBV15	TRBJ1-4	14	ATSRDSLATNEKLF
TRBV5-1	TRBJ2-3	14	ASSLGASGRTDTQY
TRBV27	TRBJ2-3	15	ASRRLAGGSSTDTQY
TRBV5-1	TRBJ1-1	12	ASSRQGAVTEAF
TRBV28	TRBJ2-1	10	ASSSDRNEQF
TRBV11-2	TRBJ2-1	12	ASSLIGSRNEQF
TRBV5-1	TRBJ2-7	13	ASSRGQGATYEQY
TRBV2	TRBJ2-1	11	ASRGLFGGEQF
TRBV9	TRBJ1-2	13	ASSEGTGVGYGYT
TRBV19	TRBJ1-2	12	ASSSRLSNYGYT
TRBV5-1	TRBJ2-5	11	ASHRGGQETQY
TRBV5-1	TRBJ1-2	9	ASGGTGGYT
TRBV5-6	TRBJ1-2	12	ASRPGQLLYGYT